The present entry profiles one TCR beta chain with its context. There is no known antigen for this receptor. Base qualities are missing; no much larger clone stands one base away. The treatment or condition label, read with the paper, signifies: live attenuated yellow fever vaccine strain. Two biological replicates of bulk PBMCs were collected at each blood-draw timepoint. PBMCs were isolated from peripheral blood using a standard Ficoll-Paque protocol. TriZol was used to extract RNA from bulk PBMCs, from CD4 and CD8 fractions, and from dextramer-positive and dextramer-negative fractions. TCRdb lists the instrument as Illumina NovaSeq 6000. TCR cDNA was made using 5'RACE template switching, a step that added a universal primer site and unique molecular identifiers. cDNA synthesis was primed from both the TCR alpha and TCR beta constant segments. Library amplification involved two PCR steps, and the second step added sample barcodes and sequencing adapters. Libraries were sequenced on Illumina HiSeq 2500 (2x100 bp) or NovaSeq (2x150 bp). As for the authors' bioinformatics: MIGEC handled demultiplexing of reads and collapsing into UMI consensus sequences, while MiXCR performed V(D)J alignment. Clonotypes responding to the vaccine were identified with edgeR on replicate PBMC samples, with the criteria of FDR below 0.01 and a log2 fold change above 5 up to day 15. Each bulk clonotype was labeled CD4 or CD8 based on which sequenced repertoire, CD4 or CD8, contained the clonotype at higher abundance. TCRdb reprocessing: public reads trimmed at Q25 with fastp, clones called with MiXCR, in-frame beta chains kept. Under each unique CDR3 protein, matching rows form one entry showing the most common genes and DNA. It is TCRdb's table, rather than the study itself, that gives the V and J calls and clone size. The sample profile shows 350,000 to 450,000 distinct CDR3 sequences; around a sixth of them were found once. Of the sample, 15% to 20% is held by the ten largest clones.

The data derive from a study of T cells after yellow fever vaccination (dated by TCRdb to about 2019). Study-level background: Libraries from fractions with low cell numbers were prepared with the SMART-Seq v4 Ultra Low Input RNA kit. To follow T-cell clones before and after primary and booster YFV17D yellow fever vaccination, bulk TCR alpha and beta repertoires were sequenced over time. The cohort comprised two healthy male donors, one aged 18 to 30 and one aged 30 to 40 years. Blood was drawn at multiple timepoints before and after primary and secondary immunization, with bulk PBMC replicates and cell subsets isolated. General conclusions and limits of the study: A small fraction of clonotypes appeared in both the CD4 and CD8 compartments, likely as a result of convergent recombination. Most clones expanded after primary vaccination (almost 97% of CD4 and around 89% of CD8) were re-detected after the booster, suggesting that broad memory maintenance occurred. Computational filtering was needed because FACS-sorted repertoires could contain abundant contaminating clonotypes from the bulk population. Only a couple of donors were included in the study, so the extent to which the findings can be generalized is limited. Compared with the primary T-cell response, the secondary T-cell response was weaker but faster, peaking on day 5 rather than day 15.

From the cysteine through the phenylalanine, the CDR3 covers 14 amino acids. The CDR3 DNA has 42 bases and is translated from base 1. Based on the germline V gene, the CDR1 and CDR2 sequences are SGHTA and FQGTGA. V is cut by 9 bases and J by 4 bases, and the space between the germline ends is 15 bases. The source of this sequence is a man aged 18 to 30 who received the YFV17D yellow fever vaccine. The material was PBMCs, obtained before the yellow fever booster vaccination. The sequence is built from TRBV7-3 and TRBJ2-2; the D gene is perhaps TRBD1, from 5 matching bases. CDR3 loop: CASQPGITTGELFF. The sequenced DNA: TGTGCCAGTCAGCCAGGGATTACCACCGGGGAGCTGTTTTTT.